These 5 T cell receptor beta chains were sequenced from one sample in a study of Ad26.COV2.S vaccination and SARS-CoV-2 variants. Treatment of the sample: about 20 received Ad26.COV2.S at low or high dose, single or two shots; a few received placebo; per-sample allocation not given. It was on day 63 after the first vaccine or placebo injection that samples were taken. Assay: immunoSEQ multiplex PCR; the TCRdb copy retains only in-frame clones and omits some. Counted here are about 350,000 clones, 70% to 90% occurring once; the ten biggest clones make up around 10%. The sample in question was peripheral blood, obtained in a trial of Ad26.COV2.S vaccine versus placebo. The receptors derive from a person between 18 and 65 years old who received the Ad26.COV2.S COVID-19 vaccine or a placebo.

The V call is TRBV27, the J call TRBJ2-7, with 8 bases aligning to TRBD1. The germline gives CDR1 MNHEY, CDR2 SMNVEV (reference sequence). The length of the CDR3 is 15 residues. V lost 6 bases and J lost 3; bases outside the gene matches: 10. CDR3 DNA sequence: TGTGCCAGCAGGCTTTCCGGACAGGGCCACTACGAGCAGTACTTC. It specifies CASRLSGQGHYEQYF.

In this sample, this clone turned up a few times. The chain carries TRBV7-8 and TRBJ2-7, with unresolved D. V was shortened by 1 base and J by 6 bases, with 13 bases between the two germline ends. CDR1 is SGHVS and CDR2 is FQNEAQ in the germline V gene. This CDR3 has 14 residues. In DNA, the CDR3 is TGTGCCAGCAGCTTAGGCGGCGGCGCCGGCGAGCAGTACTTC. The encoded protein is CASSLGGGAGEQYF.

This CDR3 reads CASSPTEVRGYTF. For the CDR3, the DNA is TGTGCCAGCAGCCCCACAGAGGTCCGTGGCTACACCTTC. The chain recombines TRBV12-3 or TRBV12-4 with TRBJ1-2; D ambiguous. Trimming took 6 bases from V and 7 from J, leaving 15 bases between them. The CDR3 has 13 amino acids.

A note on this clone: Other DNA sequences within the sample encode an identical CDR3. The chain employs TRBV3-1 (or the pseudogene TRBV3-2) and TRBJ2-7; D ambiguous. The CDR3 loop spans 13 amino acids. Germline lookup yields CDR1 LGHDT and CDR2 YNNKEL (reference sequence). Between the trimmed V and J ends, which lost 2 bases and 1 base, there was a span of 6 bases. The CDR3 reads CASSQSLSYEQYF. In DNA form, the CDR3 reads TGTGCCAGCAGCCAAAGTCTTTCCTACGAGCAGTACTTC.

This clone was picked up one time. The rearrangement uses TRBV4-2 and TRBJ1-5, with 8 bases identical to TRBD1. The CDR3 runs to 15 residues. Germline CDR1 and CDR2: LGHNA and YNFKEQ. V shed 3 bases and J 4 bases; nucleotides not matched to a gene: 5. The CDR3 is CASSQVTGANQPQHF. DNA of the CDR3: TGTGCCAGCAGCCAGGTGACAGGGGCGAATCAGCCCCAGCATTTT.